The 4 T cell receptor beta chains below all came from one sample that was sequenced in a study of a mutant IDH1 vaccine in newly diagnosed glioma. Described time point: week 11, during vaccination. Vaccinated patients received 300 ug of mutant IDH1 20-mer peptide per dose, with topical imiquimod. These receptors' antigens are unknown. The method was immunoSEQ multiplex PCR; TCRdb's version includes in-frame clones alone and lacks a portion of them. This sample yields tens of thousands of clones, of which around 79% are seen a single time; 6.5% to 9% belongs to the top ten. Here the sequenced sample was PBMCs, taken from a glioma patient whose treatment included an IDH1 peptide vaccine. These receptors came from a man in his forties with glioma.

This chain links TRBV5-6 with TRBJ2-5; no clear D gene. The CDR3 sequence is 11 residues long. Trimming took 0 bases from V and 5 from J, leaving 2 bases between them. Germline CDR1 and CDR2: SGHDT and YYEEEE. CDR3 in DNA: TGTGCCAGCAGCTTGGCCGAGACCCAGTACTTC. This sequence encodes CASSLAETQYF. Filled out from reference TRBV5-6 and TRBJ2-5, the complete variable domain reads DAGVTQSPTHLIKTRGQQVTLRCSPKSGHDTVSWYQQALGQGPQFIFQYYEEEERQRGNFPDRFSGHQFPNYSSELNVNALLLGDSALYLCASSLAETQYFGPGTRLLVL.

The gene calls are TRBV30 and TRBJ1-5; TRBD1 might be the D (6 bases). Germline CDR1 is GTSNPN and CDR2 is SVGIG (reference sequence). The CDR3 consists of 16 residues. Trimming took 0 bases from V and 0 from J, leaving 12 bases between them. The CDR3 bases are TGTGCCTGGAGTGTCAGGGGAGACTATAGCAATCAGCCCCAGCATTTT. Translating it yields CAWSVRGDYSNQPQHF.

The V and J genes are TRBV5-1 and TRBJ2-7; the match to TRBD2 covers 8 bases. J lost 0 bases, V lost 2 bases, and 4 bases had no gene match. Germline assignment: CDR1 SGHRS and CDR2 YFSETQ. CDR3 length: 15 residues. This chain's CDR3 is CASSFGSGDSYEQYF. DNA for the CDR3: TGCGCCAGCAGCTTTGGTAGCGGGGACTCCTACGAGCAGTACTTC.

This clone came up once. This chain joins TRBV11-2 and TRBJ2-5; D is possibly TRBD2 (6 bases). This CDR3 spans 14 amino acids. The V end was cut by 3 bases, the J end by 3 bases, with 11 bases between. CDR1 SGHAT and CDR2 FQNNGV come from the germline V gene. CDR3 sequence: CASSLRGKKETQYF. CDR3 nucleotide sequence: TGTGCCAGCAGCTTGCGCGGGAAGAAAGAGACCCAGTACTTC.